The 11 T cell receptor beta chains below all came from one sample that was sequenced in a study of shared T cell receptors in the human thymus. Clones were sequenced by immunoSEQ multiplex PCR, and TCRdb holds only the in-frame ones, with some missing. Altogether just under 550,000 clones are present, around 82% being singletons, with the ten largest covering about 0.012%. These sequences were also reported in another study, on human thymus T cells.

The sequenced sample consisted of thymocytes. The receptors were sampled from a boy in the first two years of life with a congenital heart defect.

The J gene is TRBJ1-2, the V gene TRBV7-2; D ambiguous. The germline gives CDR1 SGHTA, CDR2 FQGNSA. The V end was cut by 3 bases, the J end by 4 bases, with 21 bases between. CDR3 length: 17 amino acids. The CDR3 spells CASSFVSEARPSYGYTF. CDR3 bases: TGTGCCAGCAGCTTTGTATCGGAGGCCCGGCCCAGCTATGGCTACACCTTC.

The rearrangement uses TRBV18 and TRBJ1-2; 11 bases match TRBD1. Germline values: CDR1 KGHSH, CDR2 LQKENI. Trimming cost V 5 bases and J 4 bases; bases outside gene matches: 3. The CDR3 has 14 residues. In nucleotides, the CDR3 is TGTGCCAGCTCAGGACAGGGGGCACCCTATGGCTACACCTTC. It translates to CASSGQGAPYGYTF.

V usage is TRBV2 and J usage is TRBJ1-5; D is uncertain. The CDR3 loop spans 13 amino acids. V lost 6 bases and J 8 bases, leaving 14 bases between the germline ends. CDR1 is SNHLY and CDR2 is FYNNEI in the germline V gene. The chain's CDR3 is CASSLPEGEPQHF. The CDR3 DNA sequence: TGTGCCAGCAGCCTCCCCGAGGGAGAGCCCCAGCATTTT.

This clone was recorded only once. The chain joins TRBV27 to TRBJ2-7; D might be TRBD2 (6 bases). Trimming took 3 bases from V and 5 from J, leaving 17 bases between them. This CDR3 comprises 15 residues. The germline gives CDR1 MNHEY, CDR2 SMNVEV (reference sequence). The CDR3 region is CASSFIPGVVNEQYF. In nucleotides, the CDR3 is TGTGCCAGCAGTTTCATCCCGGGGGTGGTTAACGAGCAGTACTTC.

V and J are TRBV27 and TRBJ2-1; no firm D call. The CDR3 consists of 14 residues. Trimming cost V 6 bases and J 0 bases, with 9 bases left between them. The germline gives CDR1 MNHEY, CDR2 SMNVEV (reference sequence). The CDR3 DNA is TGTGCCAGCAGCTTCTTCGGCTCCTACAATGAGCAGTTCTTC. It yields the protein CASSFFGSYNEQFF.

The V and J genes are TRBV27 and TRBJ2-7, with 9 nucleotides matching TRBD2. The junction had 11 bases not matched to a gene; V was cut back by 5 bases and J by 9 bases. This CDR3 is 14 amino acids long. The germline V gene has CDR1 MNHEY and CDR2 SMNVEV (reference sequence). Here the CDR3 DNA reads TGTGCCAGCAGTATCTCCATAGCGGGAGAAGTGCAGTACTTC. Its protein product is CASSISIAGEVQYF.

The chain combines TRBV5-1 with TRBJ2-3; 7 bases line up with TRBD2. In germline, CDR1 is SGHRS, CDR2 YFSETQ. The CDR3 is 13 amino acids. V gave up 5 bases and J gave up 4 bases; unmatched junction bases: 4. As DNA, the CDR3 is TGCGCCAGCAGAGCGGGACGCTCAGATACGCAGTATTTT. Protein product: CASRAGRSDTQYF.

A single count supports this clone. The J gene is TRBJ2-7, the V gene TRBV5-6, with D tentatively TRBD1 (6 bases). Trimming took off 2 bases at V and 4 bases at J, with 13 bases between the two ends. Germline V gene data show CDR1 as SGHDT and CDR2 as YYEEEE. This CDR3 region has 14 residues. CDR3 in amino acids: CASSFGQGWYEQYF. The DNA for the CDR3 is TGTGCCAGCAGCTTTGGGCAGGGGTGGTACGAGCAGTACTTC. The whole variable domain, remainder taken from reference TRBV5-6 and TRBJ2-7, is DAGVTQSPTHLIKTRGQQVTLRCSPKSGHDTVSWYQQALGQGPQFIFQYYEEEERQRGNFPDRFSGHQFPNYSSELNVNALLLGDSALYLCASSFGQGWYEQYFGPGTRLTVT.

This chain links TRBV7-2 with TRBJ1-2, with no clear D. The CDR3 totals 12 residues. V was pared by 5 bases and J by 10 bases, with 14 bases between. Germline-derived CDR1 and CDR2 are SGHTA and FQGNSA. The CDR3 DNA reads as TGTGCCAGCAGCCCCACGGTGGTTGCCTACACCTTC. Its translation is CASSPTVVAYTF.

The rearrangement joins TRBV29-1 to TRBJ2-1, with 11 bases lining up with TRBD2. The CDR3 sequence is 19 residues long. In germline, CDR1 is SQVTM, CDR2 ANQGSEA. V was pared by 2 bases and J by 4 bases, with 16 bases of the junction left unmatched. In DNA, the CDR3 is TGCAGCGTTGAACCGGTACGTCTAGCGGGAGGCCGGGGTTACAATGAGCAGTTCTTC. Its protein is CSVEPVRLAGGRGYNEQFF.

The CDR3 is CSVEQGWTEAFF. CDR3 nucleotides: TGCAGCGTTGAACAGGGTTGGACTGAAGCTTTCTTT. The gene calls are TRBV29-1 and TRBJ1-1; weak D call: TRBD1 (5 bases). The CDR3 runs 12 residues. The germline V and J ends were trimmed by 2 bases and 5 bases, with 9 bases remaining between them. CDR1 and CDR2 from the germline V gene are SQVTM and ANQGSEA.